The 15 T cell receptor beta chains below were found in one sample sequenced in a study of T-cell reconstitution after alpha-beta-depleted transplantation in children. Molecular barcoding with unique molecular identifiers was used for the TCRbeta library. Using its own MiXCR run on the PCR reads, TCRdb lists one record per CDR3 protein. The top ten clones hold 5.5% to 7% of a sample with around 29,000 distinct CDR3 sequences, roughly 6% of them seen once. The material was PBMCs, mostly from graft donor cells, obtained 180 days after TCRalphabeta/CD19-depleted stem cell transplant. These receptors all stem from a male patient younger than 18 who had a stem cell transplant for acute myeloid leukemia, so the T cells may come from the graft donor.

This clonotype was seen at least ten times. The CDR3 spells CASSPNPQRTDTQYF. The CDR3 DNA reads as TGTGCCAGCTCACCGAATCCCCAGCGCACAGATACGCAGTATTTT. V usage is TRBV18 and J usage is TRBJ2-3; no clear D. This CDR3 has 15 residues. V shed 3 bases and J shed 1 base, with 11 bases lying between them. In germline, CDR1 is KGHSH, CDR2 LQKENI.

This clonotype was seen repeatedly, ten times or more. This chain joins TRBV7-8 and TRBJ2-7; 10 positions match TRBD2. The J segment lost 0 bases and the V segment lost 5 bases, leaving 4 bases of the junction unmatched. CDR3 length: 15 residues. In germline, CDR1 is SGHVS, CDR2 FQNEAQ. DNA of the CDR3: TGTGCCAGCAGCGCCCTAGCGGGAGACTCCTACGAGCAGTACTTC. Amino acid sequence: CASSALAGDSYEQYF.

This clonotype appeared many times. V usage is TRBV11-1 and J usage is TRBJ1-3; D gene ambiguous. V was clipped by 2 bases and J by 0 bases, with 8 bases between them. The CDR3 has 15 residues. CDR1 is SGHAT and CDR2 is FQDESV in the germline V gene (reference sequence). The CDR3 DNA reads TGTGCCAGCAGCTTATATCCGTCCTCTGGAAACACCATATATTTT. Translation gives CASSLYPSSGNTIYF.

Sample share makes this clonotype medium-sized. The CDR3 DNA sequence: TGTGCCAGCAGTTATTCCGGGGGTAGTACTGAAGCTTTCTTT. Residues: CASSYSGGSTEAFF. The chain combines TRBV28 with TRBJ1-1; TRBD1 is a possible D gene (5 bases). This CDR3 comprises 14 residues. Germline V gene lookup returns CDR1 MDHEN and CDR2 SYDVKM. The V gene lost 4 bases and the J gene lost 5 bases, with 14 bases spanning the gap.

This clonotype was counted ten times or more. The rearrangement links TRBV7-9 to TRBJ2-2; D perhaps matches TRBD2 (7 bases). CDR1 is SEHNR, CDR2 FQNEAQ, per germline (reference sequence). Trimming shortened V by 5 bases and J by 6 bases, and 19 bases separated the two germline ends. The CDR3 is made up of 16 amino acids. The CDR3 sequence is CASSPPRGAWAGELFF. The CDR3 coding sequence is TGTGCCAGCAGCCCCCCCCGGGGGGCCTGGGCCGGGGAGCTGTTTTTT. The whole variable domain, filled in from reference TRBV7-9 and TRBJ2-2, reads DTGVSQNPRHKITKRGQNVTFRCDPISEHNRLYWYRQTLGQGPEFLTYFQNEAQLEKSRLLSDRFSAERPKGSFSTLEIQRTEQGDSAMYLCASSPPRGAWAGELFFGEGSRLTVL.

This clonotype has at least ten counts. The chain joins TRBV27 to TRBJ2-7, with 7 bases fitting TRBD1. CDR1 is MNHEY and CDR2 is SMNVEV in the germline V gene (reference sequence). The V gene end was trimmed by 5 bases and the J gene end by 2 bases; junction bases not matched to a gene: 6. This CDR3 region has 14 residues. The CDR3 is CASSHHGTAYEQYV. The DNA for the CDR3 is TGTGCCAGCAGTCACCACGGGACAGCCTACGAGCAGTACGTC.

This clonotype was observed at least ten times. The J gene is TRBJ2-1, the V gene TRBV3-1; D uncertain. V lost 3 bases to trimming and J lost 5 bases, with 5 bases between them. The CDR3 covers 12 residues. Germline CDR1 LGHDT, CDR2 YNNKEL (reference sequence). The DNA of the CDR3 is TGTGCCAGCAGCCACCTGAACAATGAGCAGTTCTTC. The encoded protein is CASSHLNNEQFF.

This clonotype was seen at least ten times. The CDR3 DNA follows: TGTGCCAGCAGCCTCGGGACTTTGGGCTACACCTTC. As protein: CASSLGTLGYTF. The genes are TRBV5-6 and TRBJ1-2; D is perhaps TRBD1 (5 bases). CDR3 size: 12 residues. V lost 4 bases and J lost 8, with 12 bases in between. CDR1 is SGHDT, CDR2 YYEEEE, per germline.

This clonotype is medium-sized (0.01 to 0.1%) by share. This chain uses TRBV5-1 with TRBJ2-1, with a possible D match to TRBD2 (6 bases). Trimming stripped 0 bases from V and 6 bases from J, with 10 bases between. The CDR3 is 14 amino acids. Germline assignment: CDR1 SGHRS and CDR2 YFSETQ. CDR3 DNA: TGCGCCAGCAGCTTGGGGCTGGAGGGCAATGAGCAGTTCTTC. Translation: CASSLGLEGNEQFF.

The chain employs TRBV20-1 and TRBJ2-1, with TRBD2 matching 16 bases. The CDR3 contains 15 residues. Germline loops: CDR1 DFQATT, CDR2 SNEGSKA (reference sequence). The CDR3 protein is CCAGTSGRGYNEQFF. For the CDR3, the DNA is TGCTGCGCTGGGACTAGCGGGAGGGGGTACAATGAGCAGTTCTTC.

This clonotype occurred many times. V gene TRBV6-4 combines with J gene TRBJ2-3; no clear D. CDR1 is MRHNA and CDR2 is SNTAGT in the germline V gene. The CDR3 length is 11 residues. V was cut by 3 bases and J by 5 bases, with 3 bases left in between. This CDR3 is CASSEGDTQYF. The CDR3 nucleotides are TGTGCCAGCAGTGAGGGAGATACGCAGTATTTT.

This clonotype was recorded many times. CDR3 amino acids: CSTRGQGGNQPQHF. As DNA, the CDR3 is TGCAGTACTCGAGGACAGGGGGGCAATCAGCCCCAGCATTTT. The chain combines TRBV20-1 with TRBJ1-5, with 10 nucleotides matching TRBD1. V was pared by 8 bases and J by 2 bases, with 6 bases of the junction left unmatched. The CDR3 runs to 14 residues. Germline CDR1 reads DFQATT; CDR2 reads SNEGSKA (reference sequence).

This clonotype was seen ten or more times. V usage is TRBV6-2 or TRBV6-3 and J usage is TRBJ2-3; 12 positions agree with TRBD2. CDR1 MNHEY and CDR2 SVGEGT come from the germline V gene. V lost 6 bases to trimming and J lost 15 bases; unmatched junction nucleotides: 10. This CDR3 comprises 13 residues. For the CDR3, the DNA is TGTGCCAGCAGGATTACTAGCGGGAGGAGCCAATATTTT. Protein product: CASRITSGRSQYF.

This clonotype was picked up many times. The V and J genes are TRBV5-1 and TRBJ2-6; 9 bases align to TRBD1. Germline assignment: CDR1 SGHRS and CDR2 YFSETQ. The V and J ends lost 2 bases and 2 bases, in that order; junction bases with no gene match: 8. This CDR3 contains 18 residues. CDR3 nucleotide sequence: TGCGCCAGCAGCTTATCGACAGGGGGGGGGACTGGGGCCAACGTCCTGACTTTC. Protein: CASSLSTGGGTGANVLTF.

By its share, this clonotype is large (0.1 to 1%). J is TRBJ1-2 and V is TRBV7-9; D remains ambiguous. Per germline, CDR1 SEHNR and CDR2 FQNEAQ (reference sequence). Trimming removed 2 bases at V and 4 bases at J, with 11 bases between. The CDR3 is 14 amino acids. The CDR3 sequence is CASSLSSTFYGYTF. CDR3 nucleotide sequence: TGTGCCAGCAGCTTAAGTAGCACGTTCTATGGCTACACCTTC.